This T cell receptor (beta chain) appears in the sequencing data of a study of OX40 agonist ivuxolimab in advanced cancers. Study-wide background: Hepatocellular carcinoma, melanoma, renal cell or head and neck cancer was diagnosed in the dose-escalation patients.

Germline assignment: CDR1 SGHTA and CDR2 FQGTGA. The V and J ends lost 4 bases and 5 bases, in that order; junction bases with no gene match: 5. CDR3 size: 16 residues. Sampling times: baseline, cycle 4 day 1, cycle 7 day 1. About this clone: Its antigen is unknown.

Study-level findings and limits: The study observed clonal expansion of CD4+ and CD8+ blood T cells by week 6 at 0.1 to 3.0 mg/kg. The authors also found low normalized T-cell clonal expansion in some nonresponders.

Sequencing was performed with immunoSEQ multiplex PCR; in TCRdb, only in-frame clones are kept and a portion is missing. The top ten clones hold roughly 0.6% of a sample with roughly 58,000 clones, over 80% of them seen once. The input for sequencing was CD4+ or CD8+ T cells sorted from blood, taken in a trial of the OX40 agonist ivuxolimab. V and J are TRBV7-3 and TRBJ2-3, with 14 bases identical to TRBD2. This receptor was identified in an adult with an advanced solid tumor such as melanoma, head and neck, liver or kidney cancer. CDR3 region: CASSSRTSGGLDTQYF. The CDR3 DNA follows: TGTGCCAGCAGCTCCAGGACTAGCGGGGGGTTAGATACGCAGTATTTT.